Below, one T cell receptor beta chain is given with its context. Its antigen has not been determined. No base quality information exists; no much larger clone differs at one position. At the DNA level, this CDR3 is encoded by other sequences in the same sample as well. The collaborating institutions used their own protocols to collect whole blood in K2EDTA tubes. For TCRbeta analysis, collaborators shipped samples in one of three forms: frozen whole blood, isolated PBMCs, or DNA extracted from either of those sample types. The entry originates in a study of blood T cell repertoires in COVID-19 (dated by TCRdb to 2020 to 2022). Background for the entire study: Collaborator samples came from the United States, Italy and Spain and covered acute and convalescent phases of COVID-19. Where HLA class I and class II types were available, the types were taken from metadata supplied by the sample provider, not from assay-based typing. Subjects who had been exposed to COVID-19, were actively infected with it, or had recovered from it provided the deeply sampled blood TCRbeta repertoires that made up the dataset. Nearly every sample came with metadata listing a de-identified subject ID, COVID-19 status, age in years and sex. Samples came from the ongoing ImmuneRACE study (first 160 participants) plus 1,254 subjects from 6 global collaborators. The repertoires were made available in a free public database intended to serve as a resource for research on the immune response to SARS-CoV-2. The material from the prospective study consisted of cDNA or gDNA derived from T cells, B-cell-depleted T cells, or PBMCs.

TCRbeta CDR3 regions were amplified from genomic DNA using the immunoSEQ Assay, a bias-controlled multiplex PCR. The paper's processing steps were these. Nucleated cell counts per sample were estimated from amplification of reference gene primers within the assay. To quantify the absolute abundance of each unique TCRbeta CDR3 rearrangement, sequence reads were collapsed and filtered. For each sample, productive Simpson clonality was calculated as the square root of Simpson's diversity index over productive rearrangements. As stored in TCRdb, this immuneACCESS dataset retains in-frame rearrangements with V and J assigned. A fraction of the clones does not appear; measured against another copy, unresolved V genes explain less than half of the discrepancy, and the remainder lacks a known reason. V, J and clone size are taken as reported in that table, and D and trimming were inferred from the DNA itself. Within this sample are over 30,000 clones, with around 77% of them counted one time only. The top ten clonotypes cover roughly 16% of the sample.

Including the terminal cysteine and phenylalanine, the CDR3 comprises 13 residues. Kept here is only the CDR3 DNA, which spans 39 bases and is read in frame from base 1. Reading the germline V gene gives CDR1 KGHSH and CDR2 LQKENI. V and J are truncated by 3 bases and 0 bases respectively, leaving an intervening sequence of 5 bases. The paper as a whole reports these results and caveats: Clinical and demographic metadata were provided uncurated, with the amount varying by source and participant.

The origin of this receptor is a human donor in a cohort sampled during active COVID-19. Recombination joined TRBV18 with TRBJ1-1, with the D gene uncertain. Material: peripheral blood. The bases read TGTGCCAGCTCACCGGGCCTGAACACTGAAGCTTTCTTT. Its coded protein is CASSPGLNTEAFF.